These T cell receptor beta chains were read from a single sample in a study of OX40 agonist ivuxolimab in advanced cancers. Sequencing used immunoSEQ multiplex PCR; TCRdb keeps in-frame clones, though not all of them. The profile covers tens of thousands of clones, with around nine tenths appearing a single time and 2.6% taken by the ten largest. The sequenced sample was CD4+ or CD8+ T cells sorted from blood, obtained in a trial of the OX40 agonist ivuxolimab. The receptors were sampled from an adult with an advanced solid tumor such as melanoma, head and neck, liver or kidney cancer. Each CDR3 is given with its conserved first and last residue. The order of the fields is V gene, clone size, J gene, D gene, CDR3 protein, CDR3 DNA. The D gene is left open where the match is weak. Rows give clone size only sometimes, using once, few, many, or a class for an expanded clone.

v_call: TRBV18; clone_size: few; j_call: TRBJ2-2; d_call: TRBD1; cdr3_aa: CASSPPTGGATGELFF; cdr3_nt: TGTGCCAGCTCACCACCGACAGGGGGGGCCACCGGGGAGCTGTTTTTT
v_call: TRBV6-5; clone_size: NA; j_call: TRBJ2-2; d_call: NA; cdr3_aa: CASRVSTTGELFF; cdr3_nt: TGTGCCAGCAGGGTCTCAACTACCGGGGAGCTGTTTTTT
v_call: TRBV9; clone_size: NA; j_call: TRBJ1-2; d_call: NA; cdr3_aa: CASSATKTNYGYTF; cdr3_nt: TGTGCCAGCAGCGCGACAAAAACTAACTATGGCTACACCTTC
v_call: TRBV30; clone_size: NA; j_call: TRBJ1-5; d_call: NA; cdr3_aa: CAWSVADNQPQHF; cdr3_nt: TGTGCCTGGAGTGTTGCAGACAATCAGCCCCAGCATTTT
v_call: TRBV28; clone_size: NA; j_call: TRBJ1-2; d_call: NA; cdr3_aa: CASGQYGYTF; cdr3_nt: TGTGCCAGCGGACAGTATGGCTACACCTTC
v_call: TRBV5-6; clone_size: NA; j_call: TRBJ2-3; d_call: TRBD2; cdr3_aa: CASSFRTAGGAGTQYF; cdr3_nt: TGTGCCAGCAGCTTTAGGACGGCGGGAGGGGCCGGGACGCAGTATTTT
v_call: TRBV15; clone_size: NA; j_call: TRBJ2-7; d_call: TRBD1; cdr3_aa: CATSGGPGQGHEQYF; cdr3_nt: TGTGCCACCAGCGGAGGGCCGGGACAGGGTCACGAGCAGTACTTC
v_call: TRBV6-1; clone_size: NA; j_call: TRBJ1-1; d_call: NA; cdr3_aa: CASSEEGAVNIEAFF; cdr3_nt: TGTGCCAGCAGTGAAGAAGGGGCCGTGAATATTGAAGCTTTCTTT
v_call: TRBV14; clone_size: NA; j_call: TRBJ2-7; d_call: NA; cdr3_aa: CASSQIRDNEQYF; cdr3_nt: TGTGCCAGCAGCCAAATCAGGGACAACGAGCAGTACTTC
v_call: TRBV5-1; clone_size: NA; j_call: TRBJ2-3; d_call: NA; cdr3_aa: CASSTGTLSTDTQYF; cdr3_nt: TGCGCCAGCAGCACCGGGACTTTGAGCACAGATACGCAGTATTTT
v_call: TRBV9; clone_size: NA; j_call: TRBJ2-1; d_call: NA; cdr3_aa: CASSQSGSSYNEQFF; cdr3_nt: TGTGCCAGCAGCCAAAGCGGGTCCTCCTACAATGAGCAGTTCTTC
v_call: TRBV28; clone_size: NA; j_call: TRBJ2-4; d_call: TRBD1; cdr3_aa: CASSHGQGIAKNIQYF; cdr3_nt: TGTGCCAGCAGCCACGGACAGGGAATAGCCAAAAACATTCAGTACTTC
v_call: TRBV9; clone_size: NA; j_call: TRBJ2-4; d_call: NA; cdr3_aa: CASSPRDGLAKNIQYF; cdr3_nt: TGTGCCAGCAGCCCCCGGGACGGACTAGCCAAAAACATTCAGTACTTC
v_call: TRBV19; clone_size: NA; j_call: TRBJ1-1; d_call: NA; cdr3_aa: CASSISGVNTEAFF; cdr3_nt: TGTGCCAGTAGTATATCAGGTGTGAACACTGAAGCTTTCTTT
v_call: TRBV28; clone_size: once; j_call: TRBJ1-1; d_call: NA; cdr3_aa: CASSLSGPSLGAFF; cdr3_nt: TGTGCCAGCAGTTTAAGTGGACCTTCCTTGGGAGCTTTCTTT
v_call: TRBV28; clone_size: NA; j_call: TRBJ2-7; d_call: NA; cdr3_aa: CASRYPEQYF; cdr3_nt: TGTGCCAGCAGGTACCCCGAGCAGTACTTC
v_call: TRBV18; clone_size: once; j_call: TRBJ2-4; d_call: NA; cdr3_aa: CASSPFGAENIQYF; cdr3_nt: TGTGCCAGCTCACCATTTGGAGCCGAAAACATTCAGTACTTC
v_call: TRBV18; clone_size: NA; j_call: TRBJ1-2; d_call: TRBD1; cdr3_aa: CASSLGTGANYGYTF; cdr3_nt: TGTGCCAGCTCACTCGGAACAGGGGCCAACTATGGCTACACCTTC
v_call: TRBV18; clone_size: NA; j_call: TRBJ1-4; d_call: NA; cdr3_aa: CASSPALVATNEKLFF; cdr3_nt: TGTGCCAGCTCACCGGCCCTAGTTGCAACTAATGAAAAACTGTTTTTT
v_call: TRBV11-3; clone_size: NA; j_call: TRBJ1-3; d_call: TRBD1; cdr3_aa: CASSSRTGPSSGNTIYF; cdr3_nt: TGTGCCAGCAGCTCCCGGACAGGGCCATCCTCTGGAAACACCATATATTTT
v_call: TRBV7-9; clone_size: NA; j_call: TRBJ1-2; d_call: NA; cdr3_aa: CASSLVTEANYGYTF; cdr3_nt: TGTGCCAGCAGCTTAGTCACCGAAGCTAACTATGGCTACACCTTC
v_call: TRBV6-4; clone_size: NA; j_call: TRBJ1-5; d_call: NA; cdr3_aa: CASSDNGLRADNQPQHF; cdr3_nt: TGTGCCAGCAGTGACAATGGGCTTAGGGCGGACAATCAGCCCCAGCATTTT
v_call: TRBV4-1; clone_size: NA; j_call: TRBJ1-3; d_call: NA; cdr3_aa: CASSQEGSSGNTIYF; cdr3_nt: TGCGCCAGCAGCCAAGAGGGTTCGTCTGGAAACACCATATATTTT
v_call: TRBV10-3; clone_size: once; j_call: TRBJ2-1; d_call: NA; cdr3_aa: CAIRAAGTRDNEQFF; cdr3_nt: TGTGCCATCCGAGCGGCGGGAACGAGAGACAATGAGCAGTTCTTC
v_call: TRBV6-6; clone_size: NA; j_call: TRBJ2-1; d_call: NA; cdr3_aa: CASSDYYNEQFF; cdr3_nt: TGTGCCAGCAGTGACTACTACAATGAGCAGTTCTTC
v_call: TRBV7-2; clone_size: NA; j_call: TRBJ1-3; d_call: TRBD1; cdr3_aa: CASSPDRESGNTIYF; cdr3_nt: TGTGCCAGCAGCCCGGACAGGGAGTCTGGAAACACCATATATTTT
v_call: TRBV19; clone_size: NA; j_call: TRBJ2-7; d_call: TRBD1; cdr3_aa: CASSSTGVLYEQYF; cdr3_nt: TGTGCCAGTAGTTCGACAGGGGTCCTCTACGAGCAGTACTTC
v_call: TRBV20-1; clone_size: few; j_call: TRBJ1-1; d_call: NA; cdr3_aa: CSARELTEAFF; cdr3_nt: TGCAGTGCCAGGGAGCTCACTGAAGCTTTCTTT